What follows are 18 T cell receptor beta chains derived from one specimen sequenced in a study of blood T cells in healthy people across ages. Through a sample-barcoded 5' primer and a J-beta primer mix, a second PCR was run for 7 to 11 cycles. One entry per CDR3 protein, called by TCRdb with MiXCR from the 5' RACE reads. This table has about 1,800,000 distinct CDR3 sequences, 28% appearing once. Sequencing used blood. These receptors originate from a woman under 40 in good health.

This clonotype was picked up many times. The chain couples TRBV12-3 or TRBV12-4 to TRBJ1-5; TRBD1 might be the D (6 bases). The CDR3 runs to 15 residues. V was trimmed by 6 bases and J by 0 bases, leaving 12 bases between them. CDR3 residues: CASSLGAYSNQPQHF. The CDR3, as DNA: TGTGCCAGCAGCCTGGGGGCCTATAGCAATCAGCCCCAGCATTTT.

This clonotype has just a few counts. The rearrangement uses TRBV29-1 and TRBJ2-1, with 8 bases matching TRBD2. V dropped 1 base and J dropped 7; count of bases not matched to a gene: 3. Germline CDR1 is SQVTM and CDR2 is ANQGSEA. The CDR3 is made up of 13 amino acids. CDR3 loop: CSVEAGGWNEQFF. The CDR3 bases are TGCAGCGTTGAAGCGGGGGGGTGGAATGAGCAGTTCTTC.

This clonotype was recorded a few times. CDR3 loop: CASSQTGIQPQHF. The CDR3 nucleotides are TGTGCCAGCTCACAGACAGGGATTCAGCCCCAGCATTTT. The chain couples TRBV18 to TRBJ1-5; 7 bases agree with TRBD1. The CDR3 covers 13 residues. From germline, CDR1 is KGHSH and CDR2 LQKENI. The V gene end was trimmed by 4 bases and the J gene end by 6 bases; junction bases not matched to a gene: 3.

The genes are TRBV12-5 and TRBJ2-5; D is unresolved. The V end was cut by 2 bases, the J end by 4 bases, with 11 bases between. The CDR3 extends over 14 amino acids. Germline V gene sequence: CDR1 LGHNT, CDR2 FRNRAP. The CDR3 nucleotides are TGTGCTAGTGGTTTGTCGACCTGGCGAGAGACCCAGTACTTC. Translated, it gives CASGLSTWRETQYF.

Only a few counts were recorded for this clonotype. The CDR3: CASSQGPGLTNTEAFF. CDR3 in DNA: TGCGCCAGCAGCCAAGGCCCGGGACTGACGAACACTGAAGCTTTCTTT. The rearrangement joins TRBV4-1 to TRBJ1-1; possible D gene TRBD1, 5 bases. The CDR3 sequence is 16 residues long. The V end was cut by 1 base, the J end by 1 base, with 13 bases between. Germline V gene lookup returns CDR1 MGHRA and CDR2 YSYEKL.

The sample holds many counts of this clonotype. CDR3 nucleotide sequence: TGTGCCAGCAGCGTGTCCCGACATGAGCAGTTCTTC. Its protein product is CASSVSRHEQFF. The chain has TRBV9 and TRBJ2-1; no clear D gene. The germline V gene has CDR1 SGDLS and CDR2 YYNGEE. The ends were cut back, 2 bases at V and 8 bases at J, with 8 bases in the middle. The CDR3 totals 12 residues.

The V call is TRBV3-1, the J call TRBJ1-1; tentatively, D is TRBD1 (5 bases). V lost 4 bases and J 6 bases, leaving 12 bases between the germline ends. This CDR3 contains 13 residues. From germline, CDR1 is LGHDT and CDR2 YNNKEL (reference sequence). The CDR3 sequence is CASSPRGGAEAFF. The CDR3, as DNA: TGTGCCAGCAGCCCTCGCGGGGGAGCTGAAGCTTTCTTT.

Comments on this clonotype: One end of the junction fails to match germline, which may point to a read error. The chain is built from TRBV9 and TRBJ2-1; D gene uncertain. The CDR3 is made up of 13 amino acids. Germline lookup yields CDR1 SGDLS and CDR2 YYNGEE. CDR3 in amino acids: CTSSVDPYNEQFF. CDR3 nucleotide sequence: TGTACCAGCAGCGTAGATCCCTACAATGAGCAGTTCTTC.

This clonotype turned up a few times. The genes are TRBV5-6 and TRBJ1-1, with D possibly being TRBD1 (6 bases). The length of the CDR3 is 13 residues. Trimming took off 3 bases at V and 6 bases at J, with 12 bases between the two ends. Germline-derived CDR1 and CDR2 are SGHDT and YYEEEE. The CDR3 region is CASSSSGGPEAFF. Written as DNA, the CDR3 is TGTGCCAGCAGCTCCTCCGGGGGCCCTGAAGCTTTCTTT. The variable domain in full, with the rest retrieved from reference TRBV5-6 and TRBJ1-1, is DAGVTQSPTHLIKTRGQQVTLRCSPKSGHDTVSWYQQALGQGPQFIFQYYEEEERQRGNFPDRFSGHQFPNYSSELNVNALLLGDSALYLCASSSSGGPEAFFGQGTRLTVV.

The CDR3 sequence: CSVVAGEGFF. As DNA, the CDR3 is TGCAGCGTGGTAGCGGGGGAGGGGTTCTTC. J is TRBJ2-1 and V is TRBV29-1; 9 positions agree with TRBD2. The CDR3 loop spans 10 amino acids. In germline, CDR1 is SQVTM, CDR2 ANQGSEA. Trimming took 6 bases from V and 15 from J; bases not matched to a gene: 6.

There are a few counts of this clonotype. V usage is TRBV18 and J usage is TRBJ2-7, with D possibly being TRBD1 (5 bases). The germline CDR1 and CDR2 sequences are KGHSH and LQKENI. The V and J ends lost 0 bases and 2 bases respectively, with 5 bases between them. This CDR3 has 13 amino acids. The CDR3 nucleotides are TGTGCCAGCTCACCACCGACAGCCTACGAGCAGTACTTC. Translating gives CASSPPTAYEQYF.

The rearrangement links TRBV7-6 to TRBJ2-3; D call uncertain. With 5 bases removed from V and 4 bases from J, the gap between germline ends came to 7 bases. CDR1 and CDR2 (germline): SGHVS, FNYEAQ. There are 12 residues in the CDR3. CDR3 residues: CASSVQPDTQYF. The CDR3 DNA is TGTGCCAGCAGCGTACAGCCAGATACGCAGTATTTT.

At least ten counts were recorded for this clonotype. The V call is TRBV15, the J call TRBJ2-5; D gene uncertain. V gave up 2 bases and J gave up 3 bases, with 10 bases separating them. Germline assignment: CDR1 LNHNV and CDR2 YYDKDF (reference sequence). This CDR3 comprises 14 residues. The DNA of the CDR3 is TGTGCCACCAGCAGATTTGGAGACGAAGAGACCCAGTACTTC. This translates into CATSRFGDEETQYF.

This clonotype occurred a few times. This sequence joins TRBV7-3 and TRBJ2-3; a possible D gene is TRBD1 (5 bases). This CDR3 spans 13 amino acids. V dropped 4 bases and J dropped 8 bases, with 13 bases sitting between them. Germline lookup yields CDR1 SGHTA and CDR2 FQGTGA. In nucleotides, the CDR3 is TGTGCCAGCAGCTCCCAGGGATCGGGTACGCAGTATTTT. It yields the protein CASSSQGSGTQYF.

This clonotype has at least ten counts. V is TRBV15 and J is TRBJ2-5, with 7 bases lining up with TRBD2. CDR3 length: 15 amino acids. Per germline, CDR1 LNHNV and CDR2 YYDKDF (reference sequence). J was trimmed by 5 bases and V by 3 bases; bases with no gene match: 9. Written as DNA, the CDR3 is TGTGCCACCAGCAGGGACCTTAGCGGGTTTGAGACCCAGTACTTC. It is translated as CATSRDLSGFETQYF.

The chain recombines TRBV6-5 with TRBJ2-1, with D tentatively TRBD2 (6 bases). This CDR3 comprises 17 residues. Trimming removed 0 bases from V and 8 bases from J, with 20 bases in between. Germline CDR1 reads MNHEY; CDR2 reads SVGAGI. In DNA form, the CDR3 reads TGTGCCAGCAGTTACTCTCGGCGGGGACTGGTCAACGATGAGCAGTTCTTC. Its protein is CASSYSRRGLVNDEQFF.

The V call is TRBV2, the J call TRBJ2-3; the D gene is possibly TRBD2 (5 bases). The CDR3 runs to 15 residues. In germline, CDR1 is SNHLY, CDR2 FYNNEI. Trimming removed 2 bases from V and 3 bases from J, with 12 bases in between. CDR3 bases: TGTGCCAGCAGTGAATATCGGTCGGGGACAGATACGCAGTATTTT. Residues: CASSEYRSGTDTQYF.

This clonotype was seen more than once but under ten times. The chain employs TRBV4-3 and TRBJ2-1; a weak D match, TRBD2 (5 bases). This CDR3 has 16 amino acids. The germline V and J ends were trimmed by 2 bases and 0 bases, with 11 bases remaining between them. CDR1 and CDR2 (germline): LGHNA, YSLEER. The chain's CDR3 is CASSQSGGSSYNEQFF. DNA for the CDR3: TGCGCCAGCAGCCAATCCGGAGGAAGCTCCTACAATGAGCAGTTCTTC.